This T cell receptor (beta chain) derives from a study of blood T cells in healthy people across ages. Peripheral blood from each donor was collected in a volume of 9.5 to 10 milliliters. A second PCR of about 6 to 11 cycles used a sample-barcoded 5' primer and a J-beta primer mix. Researchers report that a template-switch adaptor with 12 random nucleotides tagged each cDNA molecule. TCRdb called the 5' RACE reads again in MiXCR, with one record for every CDR3 protein. The sample has more than 500,000 distinct CDR3 sequences, 25% to 30% seen once; the top ten hold roughly 18%. This clonotype was seen repeatedly, ten times or more. What it binds is not known. The CDR3 consists of 12 residues. V lost 0 bases and J 3 bases, leaving 5 bases between the germline ends. Germline V lookup: CDR1 SQVTM, CDR2 ANQGSEA. Study outcomes and limitations: Correlation between TCR beta diversity and naive T cell percentage was strong. Unsorted PBMCs ruled out conclusive naive versus antigen-experienced comparison.

The chain has TRBV29-1 and TRBJ2-5, with no clear D. The sequence came from a woman aged 70-85 years in good health. Sequencing was done on a sample of blood. DNA for the CDR3: TGCAGCGTTGAAGAATCCGAAGAGACCCAGTACTTC. Its translation is CSVEESEETQYF.